Presented here are 24 T cell receptor beta chains from one specimen sequenced in a study of PD-L1 blockade in urothelial cancer. Measured with immunoSEQ multiplex PCR; TCRdb has only the in-frame clones, and not every one. The sample includes 85,000 to 90,000 clones, around 90% seen only once; the top ten take 0.85% to 1%. Time point denoted: pretreatment peripheral blood. The sample was PBMCs, taken around atezolizumab (anti-PD-L1) treatment. These receptors came from a woman older than 75 with urothelial cancer.

The chain has TRBV5-1 and TRBJ2-5, with no clear D. V was cut by 1 base and J by 1 base, with 5 bases left in between. Germline lookup yields CDR1 SGHRS and CDR2 YFSETQ. The CDR3 is 13 residues long. DNA of the CDR3: TGCGCCAGCAGCTTGCGTGTCCAAGAGACCCAGTACTTC. Translating it yields CASSLRVQETQYF.

The V call is TRBV28, the J call TRBJ2-7; TRBD2 matches 7 bases. Germline values: CDR1 MDHEN, CDR2 SYDVKM. The CDR3 extends over 15 amino acids. Trimming took 4 bases from V and 3 from J; bases not matched to a gene: 9. CDR3 loop: CASSSHTGGHYEQYF. The CDR3 DNA follows: TGTGCCAGCAGTTCCCACACGGGAGGCCACTACGAGCAGTACTTC.

This chain uses TRBV16 with TRBJ2-7, with 7 bases identical to TRBD1. CDR1 and CDR2 from the germline V gene are KGHSY and FQNENV. V lost 6 bases and J lost 0; bases outside the gene matches: 5. This CDR3 spans 14 amino acids. CDR3 nucleotide sequence: TGTGCCAGCAGTCACGACAGGGTCTCCTACGAGCAGTACTTC. The encoded protein is CASSHDRVSYEQYF.

The chain joins TRBV27 to TRBJ1-2; 7 bases map to TRBD1. The CDR3 is made up of 15 amino acids. V trimming: 2 bases; J trimming: 2 bases; junction bases outside the gene matches: 5. CDR1 is MNHEY and CDR2 is SMNVEV in the germline V gene (reference sequence). The DNA of the CDR3 is TGTGCCAGCAGTTTAGGGACAGCTTCGAACTATGGCTACACCTTC. Encoded protein: CASSLGTASNYGYTF.

The chain joins TRBV10-3 to TRBJ1-2, with 7 bases aligning to TRBD1. Germline CDR1 ENHRY, CDR2 SYGVKD. The junction had 6 bases not matched to a gene; V was cut back by 4 bases and J by 1 base. The CDR3 covers 15 residues. The CDR3 is CAISAGTVGNYGYTF. The CDR3, as DNA: TGTGCCATCAGTGCGGGGACAGTAGGTAACTATGGCTACACCTTC.

This chain connects TRBV6-5 to TRBJ2-1, with 13 bases that match TRBD2. V shed 4 bases and J 9 bases; nucleotides not matched to a gene: 6. The CDR3 is made up of 15 amino acids. Germline V lookup: CDR1 MNHEY, CDR2 SVGAGI. Here the CDR3 DNA reads TGTGCCAGCAGTTTCCCGGGACTAGCGGGAAGTGAGCAGTTCTTC. This encodes CASSFPGLAGSEQFF.

The chain joins TRBV28 to TRBJ1-4; tentative D call: TRBD1 (6 bases). This CDR3 is 17 amino acids long. The V gene's germline CDR1 is MDHEN and CDR2 SYDVKM. V was clipped by 6 bases and J by 4 bases, with 21 bases between them. Here the CDR3 reads CASSRKFRTDYNEKLFF. In DNA form, the CDR3 reads TGTGCCAGCAGCCGTAAATTCCGGACAGACTATAATGAAAAACTGTTTTTT.

The rearrangement links TRBV5-1 to TRBJ1-3, with 8 bases lining up with TRBD1. Germline V gene data show CDR1 as SGHRS and CDR2 as YFSETQ. The V and J ends lost 3 bases and 0 bases, in that order; junction bases with no gene match: 5. This CDR3 spans 16 amino acids. CDR3 region: CASSWGTGRSGNTIYF. Written as DNA, the CDR3 is TGCGCCAGCAGCTGGGGGACAGGCCGCTCTGGAAACACCATATATTTT.

The table lists this clone with a count of one. The chain links TRBV29-1 to TRBJ1-2; a possible D gene is TRBD1 (5 bases). The V gene's germline CDR1 is SQVTM and CDR2 ANQGSEA. The CDR3 sequence is 14 residues long. V was pared by 2 bases and J by 0 bases, with 10 bases between. The CDR3 region is CSVESTVANYGYTF. The CDR3 nucleotides read TGCAGCGTTGAATCGACAGTAGCTAACTATGGCTACACCTTC.

The chain combines TRBV19 with TRBJ2-2, with TRBD2 as a possible D gene (6 bases). Germline V gene lookup returns CDR1 LNHDA and CDR2 SQIVND (reference sequence). V lost 8 bases, J lost 3 bases, and 28 bases lay in between. The CDR3 sequence is 19 residues long. The CDR3 protein is CASLDISSGTGEYTGELFF. CDR3 DNA sequence: TGTGCCAGTCTTGACATATCATCGGGCACGGGAGAGTACACCGGGGAGCTGTTTTTT.

The chain joins TRBV29-1 to TRBJ2-7, with TRBD2 matching over 11 bases. Germline V CDR1 and CDR2: SQVTM, ANQGSEA. Trimming took 7 bases from V and 5 from J; bases not matched to a gene: 13. The CDR3 runs to 15 residues. Here the CDR3 DNA reads TGCAGCGCCTCGCTTAGCGGGAGGGCAAATAACGAGCAGTACTTC. Translating it yields CSASLSGRANNEQYF.

The V gene is TRBV5-1, the J gene TRBJ2-2, with 7 bases aligning to TRBD1. Unmatched junction bases numbered 1, after V lost 5 bases and J lost 3 bases. CDR1 is SGHRS and CDR2 is YFSETQ in the germline V gene. The CDR3 contains 13 residues. The CDR3 nucleotides are TGCGCCAGCAGTACAGGGGACACCGGGGAGCTGTTTTTT. Translation gives CASSTGDTGELFF. Filled out from reference TRBV5-1 and TRBJ2-2, the complete variable domain reads KAGVTQTPRYLIKTRGQQVTLSCSPISGHRSVSWYQQTPGQGLQFLFEYFSETQRNKGNFPGRFSGRQFSNSRSEMNVSTLELGDSALYLCASSTGDTGELFFGEGSRLTVL.

The chain uses TRBV6-6 and TRBJ1-1; no clear D gene. The CDR3 spans 11 residues. Germline V gene sequence: CDR1 MNHNY, CDR2 SVGAGI (reference sequence). The V end was cut by 7 bases, the J end by 7 bases, with 10 bases between. The CDR3 DNA sequence: TGTGCCAGCACCAGACAAGATGAAGCTTTCTTT. This codes for CASTRQDEAFF.

The rearrangement uses TRBV6-1 and TRBJ2-1, with TRBD2 identical over 12 bases. The length of the CDR3 is 17 residues. V trimming: 4 bases; J trimming: 1 base; junction bases outside the gene matches: 5. Germline lookup yields CDR1 MNHNS and CDR2 SASEGT. The CDR3 DNA reads TGTGCCAGCAGTGTGACTAGCGGGAGTGCTTCCTACAATGAGCAGTTCTTC. The encoded protein is CASSVTSGSASYNEQFF.

For the CDR3, the DNA is TGTGCCAGTAGTACCGGGGTCTCCTACGAGCAGTACTTC. It translates to CASSTGVSYEQYF. V usage is TRBV19 and J usage is TRBJ2-7; maybe TRBD2 (5 bases). V gave up 4 bases and J gave up 0 bases, with 7 bases separating them. CDR1 is LNHDA, CDR2 SQIVND, per germline (reference sequence). The CDR3 totals 13 residues.

This clone was recorded a few times. V and J are TRBV11-2 and TRBJ2-7, with TRBD2 identical over 7 bases. The CDR3 is 17 amino acids. The germline gives CDR1 SGHAT, CDR2 FQNNGV. The ends lost 5 bases at V and 1 base at J; junction bases unmatched: 14. The CDR3 DNA is TGTGCCAGCAGCCTGAACCCCCGGGACTACTCGTCCTACGAGCAGTACTTC. Encoded protein: CASSLNPRDYSSYEQYF.

The chain employs TRBV28 and TRBJ1-3; no firm D call. The germline V gene encodes CDR1 MDHEN and CDR2 SYDVKM. The CDR3 has 13 amino acids. Deletions cut 11 bases from V and 0 bases from J, with 11 bases between. The CDR3 protein is CASDEGSGNTIYF. The CDR3 nucleotides are TGTGCCTCCGACGAGGGCTCTGGAAACACCATATATTTT.

J is TRBJ2-5 and V is TRBV30; a possible D gene is TRBD2 (5 bases). The CDR3 is 12 amino acids. V lost 1 base and J lost 5, with 8 bases in between. Germline CDR1 GTSNPN, CDR2 SVGIG (reference sequence). The CDR3 sequence: CAWSAGMETQYF. The CDR3 bases are TGTGCCTGGAGTGCCGGGATGGAGACCCAGTACTTC.

V usage is TRBV5-4 and J usage is TRBJ2-5; D is ambiguous. The V gene's germline CDR1 is SGHNT and CDR2 YYREEE (reference sequence). This CDR3 has 12 residues. The ends were cut back, 5 bases at V and 5 bases at J, with 10 bases in the middle. CDR3: CASSSSTETQYF. The CDR3 nucleotides read TGTGCCAGCAGTTCTAGTACGGAGACCCAGTACTTC.

V usage is TRBV5-6 and J usage is TRBJ2-7; 12 bases are shared with TRBD2. CDR3 length: 15 residues. Germline CDR1 and CDR2: SGHDT and YYEEEE. Unmatched junction bases numbered 6, after V lost 5 bases and J lost 3 bases. For the CDR3, the DNA is TGTGCCAGCAGAAAGGGACTAGCGGGCATCTACGAGCAGTACTTC. Translating gives CASRKGLAGIYEQYF. Supplemented by reference TRBV5-6 and TRBJ2-7, the full variable domain reads DAGVTQSPTHLIKTRGQQVTLRCSPKSGHDTVSWYQQALGQGPQFIFQYYEEEERQRGNFPDRFSGHQFPNYSSELNVNALLLGDSALYLCASRKGLAGIYEQYFGPGTRLTVT.

The chain employs TRBV9 and TRBJ2-1; 7 bases are shared with TRBD2. The CDR3 covers 17 residues. The germline V gene encodes CDR1 SGDLS and CDR2 YYNGEE. Trimming cost V 0 bases and J 6 bases; bases outside gene matches: 12. CDR3 DNA: TGTGCCAGCAGCGTAGGTTCATGGGCGGGAGCTATCAATGAGCAGTTCTTC. This sequence encodes CASSVGSWAGAINEQFF.

The chain joins TRBV5-1 to TRBJ1-4; D is perhaps TRBD1 (5 bases). Germline CDR1 is SGHRS and CDR2 is YFSETQ. CDR3 length: 16 residues. V was shortened by 5 bases and J by 0 bases, with 14 bases between the two germline ends. The CDR3 loop reads CASREGTGATNEKLFF. Here the CDR3 DNA reads TGCGCCAGCAGGGAGGGGACGGGAGCAACTAATGAAAAACTGTTTTTT.

The J gene is TRBJ2-7, the V gene TRBV27; 9 bases fit TRBD1. CDR1 MNHEY and CDR2 SMNVEV come from the germline V gene (reference sequence). Trimming removed 4 bases from V and 3 bases from J; junction bases left unmatched: 4. The CDR3 is 14 amino acids. This chain's CDR3 is CASSSGTGLYEQYF. As DNA, the CDR3 is TGTGCCAGCAGTTCAGGGACAGGGCTCTACGAGCAGTACTTC.

The chain has TRBV27 and TRBJ2-3; no clear D. The CDR3 has 14 residues. V lost 1 base and J 0 bases, leaving 5 bases between the germline ends. The germline V gene has CDR1 MNHEY and CDR2 SMNVEV (reference sequence). The CDR3 DNA sequence: TGTGCCAGCAGTTTATTTAGAAGCACAGATACGCAGTATTTT. The encoded protein is CASSLFRSTDTQYF.